The T cell receptor (beta chain) described here comes from a study of cytomegalovirus exposure and HLA in healthy donors. As for the study in general: There were about 85 million unique TCRs (from HLA-typed donors) in an early data release. Study-wide points: A later analysis reportedly identified an Asian-associated ancestry cluster as carrying fewer N-insertions than the 666-donor mean. More clonal expansion characterized HLA-associated TCR beta chains than equally common others in a later analysis.

On this clone: No antigen is known for it.

The PCR used 60 Vbeta and 13 Jbeta primers. Using immunoSEQ multiplex PCR, the repertoire was profiled, and TCRdb retains in-frame clones only, with some absent. The sample lists some 130,000 clones; roughly 70% were seen once. The V end lost 2 bases, the J end lost 0 bases, and 4 bases lay between the germline ends. Germline CDR1 MDHEN, CDR2 SYDVKM. The CDR3 totals 13 residues. This chain links TRBV28 with TRBJ1-1; D is unresolved. Sequencing input: PBMCs. The clonotype was recovered from a human donor in good health. CDR3 sequence reads: CASSLRVNTEAFF. The CDR3 DNA reads TGTGCCAGCAGTTTACGGGTGAACACTGAAGCTTTCTTT. The entire variable domain, with the rest obtained from reference TRBV28 and TRBJ1-1, is as follows: DVKVTQSSRYLVKRTGEKVFLECVQDMDHENMFWYRQDPGLGLRLIYFSYDVKMKEKGDIPEGYSVSREKKERFSLILESASTNQTSMYLCASSLRVNTEAFFGQGTRLTVV.